These 30 T cell receptor beta chains were all obtained from the same sample, sequenced in a study of post-analysis software for immune sequencing data. Unique molecular identifiers were present in the TCR beta cDNA libraries. MiXCR, run by TCRdb on the PCR reads, gives a single entry per CDR3 protein. In the table there are about 500,000 distinct CDR3 sequences, around 40% of which are singletons. Study-level findings and limits: Controls showed lower frequencies than patients for several TRBV segments, and TRBV5-6, TRBV5-1 and TRBV20-1 were among these.

No antigens are known for them. The sequencing input was blood. The receptors come from a girl aged 5-17 years with multiple sclerosis.

The rearrangement links TRBV12-3 or TRBV12-4 to TRBJ1-5; 10 nucleotides line up with TRBD1. V lost 4 bases, J lost 7 bases, and 10 bases stayed unmatched. The CDR3 sequence is 16 residues long. The CDR3 DNA follows: TGTGCCAGCAGTTCTCAAGACAGGGGGCTCGGACAGCCCCAGCATTTT. Its protein is CASSSQDRGLGQPQHF.

In this sample, this clonotype turned up a few times. V usage is TRBV27 and J usage is TRBJ2-7, with TRBD1 as a possible D gene (5 bases). CDR1 and CDR2 (germline): MNHEY, SMNVEV (reference sequence). The V end was cut by 3 bases, the J end by 5 bases, with 23 bases between. This CDR3 has 17 residues. The CDR3 spells CASSLYFVGRDGHEQYF. The CDR3 nucleotides read TGTGCCAGCAGTTTGTATTTTGTCGGCAGGGATGGCCACGAGCAGTACTTC.

The chain recombines TRBV20-1 with TRBJ2-7; 11 positions agree with TRBD2. With V trimmed by 3 bases and J by 3 bases, 4 bases remained unmatched. The germline V gene encodes CDR1 DFQATT and CDR2 SNEGSKA (reference sequence). This CDR3 is built from 14 residues. The CDR3 DNA sequence: TGCAGTGCTAGTAGCGGGAGGGCAGTCTACGAGCAGTACTTC. Encoded protein: CSASSGRAVYEQYF.

This clonotype was counted once. The chain recombines TRBV15 with TRBJ2-5; 12 bases match TRBD2. CDR3 size: 16 residues. Germline CDR1 reads LNHNV; CDR2 reads YYDKDF (reference sequence). V lost 0 bases to trimming and J lost 6 bases; unmatched junction nucleotides: 5. The DNA of the CDR3 is TGTGCCACCAGCAGAGAGGGGCTAGCGGGAGGGAAGACCCAGTACTTC. Protein sequence: CATSREGLAGGKTQYF. Together with reference TRBV15 and TRBJ2-5, the CDR3 gives the full variable domain: DAMVIQNPRYQVTQFGKPVTLSCSQTLNHNVMYWYQQKSSQAPKLLFHYYDKDFNNEADTPDNFQSRRPNTSFCFLDIRSPGLGDTAMYLCATSREGLAGGKTQYFGPGTRLLVL.

The chain joins TRBV6-2 or TRBV6-3 to TRBJ2-1; D may be TRBD2 (6 bases). Germline CDR1 is MNHEY and CDR2 is SVGEGT. CDR3 length: 13 amino acids. Trimming left V 6 bases short and J 6 bases short, with 12 bases between. CDR3: CASSSLAPNEQFF. DNA for the CDR3: TGTGCCAGCAGCTCACTAGCCCCCAATGAGCAGTTCTTC.

DNA of the CDR3: TGTGCCAGCAGTCTAGCGGGAGGGCAGAATGAGCAGTTCTTC. Residues: CASSLAGGQNEQFF. The rearrangement joins TRBV6-5 to TRBJ2-1; 12 bases line up with TRBD2. V lost 5 bases to trimming and J lost 7 bases; unmatched junction nucleotides: 3. Germline V gene data show CDR1 as MNHEY and CDR2 as SVGAGI. This CDR3 has 14 amino acids.

This rearrangement joins TRBV2 to TRBJ2-5; 13 bases are a match to TRBD2. With V trimmed by 10 bases and J by 4 bases, 12 bases remained unmatched. The length of the CDR3 is 16 residues. Germline V lookup: CDR1 SNHLY, CDR2 FYNNEI. The CDR3 DNA reads as TGTGCCATCCCGAGGGGACTAGCGGGATCCTCAGAGACCCAGTACTTC. Protein: CAIPRGLAGSSETQYF.

The sample holds a few counts of this clonotype. The chain joins TRBV9 to TRBJ2-7; the match to TRBD2 covers 8 bases. The CDR3 is 14 amino acids. The J segment lost 7 bases and the V segment lost 0 bases, leaving 6 bases of the junction unmatched. Germline CDR1 SGDLS, CDR2 YYNGEE. The DNA of the CDR3 is TGTGCCAGCAGCGTAGCCGGACTAGCAAGTGAGCAGTACTTC. This sequence encodes CASSVAGLASEQYF.

V gene TRBV11-2 combines with J gene TRBJ2-4; no firm D call. This CDR3 has 11 residues. Germline lookup yields CDR1 SGHAT and CDR2 FQNNGV. Deletions cut 1 base from V and 8 bases from J, with 3 bases between. The CDR3 DNA is TGTGCCAGCAGCTTAGCAGACATTCAGTACTTC. Protein product: CASSLADIQYF.

The chain is built from TRBV28 and TRBJ2-7; D uncertain. The CDR3 has 12 residues. The V end lost 3 bases, the J end lost 3 bases, and 6 bases lay between the germline ends. The germline gives CDR1 MDHEN, CDR2 SYDVKM. The CDR3 bases are TGTGCCAGCAGTTTTCCCCACTACGAGCAGTACTTC. Protein product: CASSFPHYEQYF.

The CDR3 bases are TGCAGTGCTTATCGGAGCGTCGACGGGGATGAGCAGTTCTTC. Its translation is CSAYRSVDGDEQFF. This sequence joins TRBV20-1 and TRBJ2-1; D is possibly TRBD2 (5 bases). This CDR3 region has 14 residues. CDR1 is DFQATT, CDR2 SNEGSKA, per germline (reference sequence). The V gene lost 5 bases and the J gene lost 8 bases, with 19 bases spanning the gap.

In this sample, this clonotype turned up a few times. The chain links TRBV29-1 to TRBJ2-1, with 12 bases fitting TRBD2. The CDR3 loop spans 15 amino acids. CDR1 SQVTM and CDR2 ANQGSEA come from the germline V gene. V lost 3 bases, J lost 5 bases, and 5 bases stayed unmatched. DNA for the CDR3: TGCAGCGTTGACGGGACTAGCGGGCCCGACAATGAGCAGTTCTTC. Amino acids: CSVDGTSGPDNEQFF.

The chain is built from TRBV12-3 or TRBV12-4 and TRBJ2-5; no clear D. This CDR3 contains 14 residues. V was cut by 9 bases and J by 5 bases, with 19 bases left in between. The DNA for the CDR3 is TGTGCCAGTCAGCCCCGGCGAGGATGGGAGACCCAGTACTTC. This translates into CASQPRRGWETQYF.

This chain uses TRBV3-1 with TRBJ2-1; D remains ambiguous. This CDR3 comprises 16 residues. V lost 1 base and J lost 5, with 15 bases in between. Looked up from germline, CDR1 is LGHDT and CDR2 is YNNKEL (reference sequence). CDR3 bases: TGTGCCAGCAGCCAAGTAAGGGCTAGTTCCCACAATGAGCAGTTCTTC. The encoded protein is CASSQVRASSHNEQFF.

Many counts were recorded for this clonotype. The V and J genes are TRBV11-2 and TRBJ2-5, with a weak D call TRBD2 (6 bases). The V end lost 4 bases, the J end lost 5 bases, and 11 bases lay between the germline ends. Germline values: CDR1 SGHAT, CDR2 FQNNGV. This CDR3 comprises 13 residues. CDR3 loop: CASSYGSAETQYF. The CDR3 DNA follows: TGTGCCAGCAGCTACGGGAGTGCGGAGACCCAGTACTTC.

The chain carries TRBV7-9 and TRBJ1-2, with TRBD1 as a possible D gene (5 bases). This CDR3 is built from 13 residues. V lost 0 bases and J lost 7, with 9 bases in between. Germline CDR1 is SEHNR and CDR2 is FQNEAQ (reference sequence). DNA for the CDR3: TGTGCCAGCAGCTTAGCGTATGGGGGTGGCTACACCTTC. Translation gives CASSLAYGGGYTF.

The chain combines TRBV6-5 with TRBJ2-3; perhaps D is TRBD1 or TRBD2 (5 bases each). Deletions cut 0 bases from V and 8 bases from J, with 6 bases between. CDR3 length: 12 amino acids. Germline CDR1 reads MNHEY; CDR2 reads SVGAGI. The CDR3 DNA reads TGTGCCAGCAGTTACTCGAGGGGTACGCAGTATTTT. Translating it yields CASSYSRGTQYF.

This clonotype has just a few counts. The DNA of the CDR3 is TGCAGCGTTGAGGGTTGGGAGGTAGTGACCTACAATGAGCAGTTCTTC. Protein sequence: CSVEGWEVVTYNEQFF. The chain is built from TRBV29-1 and TRBJ2-1, with a tentative D call TRBD2 (6 bases). The length of the CDR3 is 16 residues. Germline loops: CDR1 SQVTM, CDR2 ANQGSEA. Deletions cut 3 bases from V and 2 bases from J, with 17 bases between.

This clonotype was seen a few times. At one boundary the junction diverges from the germline segment, which might be a read error. The V and J genes are TRBV7-7 and TRBJ2-5; D remains ambiguous. The CDR3 length is 14 residues. Germline CDR1 and CDR2: SSHAT and FNYEAQ (reference sequence). The CDR3 sequence is CASSLAAHGETQYF. Written as DNA, the CDR3 is TGTGCTAGCAGCTTAGCCGCGCACGGGGAGACCCAGTACTTC.

The chain uses TRBV7-2 and TRBJ2-1, with D tentatively TRBD2 (5 bases). Germline V lookup: CDR1 SGHTA, CDR2 FQGNSA. The CDR3 totals 18 residues. Trimming cost V 0 bases and J 2 bases, with 17 bases left between them. In DNA, the CDR3 is TGTGCCAGCAGCTTAGCGCGCCTATCCGCGGGTGCCTACAATGAGCAGTTCTTC. It encodes CASSLARLSAGAYNEQFF.

The chain employs TRBV25-1 and TRBJ1-2; tentatively, D is TRBD1 (5 bases). The V and J ends lost 3 bases and 0 bases respectively, with 11 bases between them. The CDR3 runs to 15 residues. In germline, CDR1 is MGHDK, CDR2 SYGVNS. The CDR3 sequence: CASSDPRQTNYGYTF. CDR3 DNA sequence: TGTGCCAGCAGTGACCCAAGACAGACTAACTATGGCTACACCTTC.

This clonotype was counted only a few times. V and J are TRBV9 and TRBJ2-4; 12 nucleotides line up with TRBD2. Matching the DNA end better, TRBJ2-7 makes the J call doubtful. Germline V gene sequence: CDR1 SGDLS, CDR2 YYNGEE. This CDR3 comprises 15 residues. CDR3 amino acids: CASSVDLAGGYEQYF. CDR3 DNA sequence: TGTGCCAGCAGCGTAGACCTAGCGGGGGGGTACGAGCAGTACTTC.

On this clonotype itself: A junction end diverges from the germline sequence, so it may reflect a read error. V usage is TRBV10-3 and J usage is TRBJ2-6; the D gene is possibly TRBD1 (5 bases). The CDR3 totals 13 residues. Germline CDR1 is ENHRY and CDR2 is SYGVKD. CDR3: CAISFSGADVLTF. CDR3 DNA sequence: TGTGCCATCAGTTTCTCTGGGGCCGACGTCCTGACTTTC.

The table lists this clonotype with a few counts. This chain joins TRBV28 and TRBJ2-7; TRBD2 aligns across 10 bases. The V segment lost 4 bases and the J segment 4 bases; nucleotides outside the gene matches: 7. In germline, CDR1 is MDHEN, CDR2 SYDVKM. The CDR3 runs 15 residues. This chain's CDR3 is CASSWKRTSGYEQYF. CDR3 nucleotides: TGTGCCAGCAGTTGGAAGAGGACTAGCGGATACGAGCAGTACTTC. The variable domain in full, with the rest retrieved from reference TRBV28 and TRBJ2-7, is DVKVTQSSRYLVKRTGEKVFLECVQDMDHENMFWYRQDPGLGLRLIYFSYDVKMKEKGDIPEGYSVSREKKERFSLILESASTNQTSMYLCASSWKRTSGYEQYFGPGTRLTVT.

The chain employs TRBV29-1 and TRBJ2-5, with 13 bases matching TRBD2. There are 16 residues in the CDR3. CDR1 SQVTM and CDR2 ANQGSEA come from the germline V gene. Losses at the gene ends were 3 bases for V and 4 bases for J; bases not matched to a gene: 8. The CDR3 spells CSVDWTSGRDAETQYF. The CDR3 bases are TGCAGCGTTGATTGGACTAGCGGGAGAGATGCAGAGACCCAGTACTTC.

On this clonotype itself: The junction shows a germline mismatch at one end, possibly a read error. The rearrangement uses TRBV4-1 and TRBJ1-1; a possible D gene is TRBD1 (5 bases). Germline CDR1 is MGHRA and CDR2 is YSYEKL. The CDR3 covers 13 residues. The CDR3 protein is CASGQDSLDGAFF. CDR3 DNA: TGCGCCAGCGGCCAAGACAGCCTTGATGGAGCTTTCTTT.

The CDR3 here is CAAGRSLQETQYF. In nucleotides, the CDR3 is TGTGCCGCCGGACGCTCCCTCCAAGAGACCCAGTACTTC. This chain links TRBV6-6 with TRBJ2-5; D remains unclear. Germline assignment: CDR1 MNHNY and CDR2 SVGAGI (reference sequence). The germline V and J ends were trimmed by 11 bases and 1 base, with 14 bases remaining between them. The CDR3 spans 13 residues.

V and J are TRBV29-1 and TRBJ1-1; no reliable D call. V lost 3 bases, J lost 1 base, and 6 bases lay in between. CDR1 and CDR2 (germline): SQVTM, ANQGSEA. The CDR3 has 12 amino acids. For the CDR3, the DNA is TGCAGCGTTGATAGGCAGAACACTGAAGCTTTCTTT. Protein product: CSVDRQNTEAFF.

This clonotype was observed a handful of times. CDR3 residues: CAISESRDLSSYNEQFF. The CDR3 DNA reads as TGTGCCATCAGTGAGTCCCGAGACTTGAGCTCCTACAATGAGCAGTTCTTC. This chain links TRBV10-3 with TRBJ2-1, with D unclear. V was trimmed by 0 bases and J by 0 bases, leaving 12 bases between them. Germline V lookup: CDR1 ENHRY, CDR2 SYGVKD. CDR3 length: 17 amino acids.

This clonotype was detected a few times. The chain joins TRBV5-1 to TRBJ2-1, with 7 bases fitting TRBD2. With V trimmed by 0 bases and J by 1 base, 4 bases remained unmatched. Germline V gene data show CDR1 as SGHRS and CDR2 as YFSETQ. CDR3 length: 16 residues. CDR3 residues: CASSLGTAGSYNEQFF. The CDR3 nucleotides read TGCGCCAGCAGCTTGGGAACAGCGGGATCCTACAATGAGCAGTTCTTC.